Listed below are T cell receptor beta chains from one sample, sequenced in a study of T cell clonotyping in hematopoietic cell transplantation. The method was immunoSEQ multiplex PCR; TCRdb's version includes in-frame clones alone and lacks a portion of them. In the table there are about 10,000 clones, around half of which are singletons. The starting material was peripheral blood mononuclear cells, obtained 100 days after allogeneic stem cell transplant. Receptor source: a female patient between 50 and 60 years old who had an allogeneic stem cell transplant from an unrelated donor, so the T cells may come from the graft donor. Some clones in this sample may be carry-over from other donors' samples. The CDR3 runs from the conserved cysteine through the conserved F or W. D genes are given only for firm matches. Clone size appears in some rows only: once, few, many, or a class for an expanded clone.

D,V,size,J,DNA,CDR3
.,TRBV7-9,few,TRBJ1-1,TGTGCCAGCCCCGAGGACGGCAACACTGAAGCTTTCTTT,CASPEDGNTEAFF
TRBD2,TRBV5-1,.,TRBJ2-7,TGCGCCAGCAGCCCGGGACTAGCGGCCTACGAGCAGTACTTC,CASSPGLAAYEQYF
.,TRBV30,.,TRBJ2-7,TGTGCCTGGAGTGTTGGGGGAGGTCACTACGAGCAGTACTTC,CAWSVGGGHYEQYF
.,TRBV30,once,TRBJ2-7,TGTGCCTGGAGTGTCCAGGGCTACGAGCAGTACTTC,CAWSVQGYEQYF
.,TRBV6-6,.,TRBJ2-7,TGTGCCAGCAGTCAAAAGTCCCCAGAGAAGTACTTC,CASSQKSPEKYF
.,TRBV6-5,once,TRBJ1-2,TGTGCCAGCAGAGCCGGGACGGGTGGCGGCTACACCTTC,CASRAGTGGGYTF
.,TRBV5-8,.,TRBJ2-5,TGTGCCAGCAGTCAGGGGCCAAAAGAGACCCAGTACTTC,CASSQGPKETQYF
.,TRBV27,few,TRBJ2-7,TGTGCCAGCAGTTTATCTCACCAAACCTACGAGCAGTACTTC,CASSLSHQTYEQYF
.,TRBV5-4,few,TRBJ1-1,TGTGCCAGCAGCTTGGCCGGCCGGACCATGAACACTGAAGCTTTCTTT,CASSLAGRTMNTEAFF
.,TRBV1,few,TRBJ1-5,TGCACCAGCAGGGCCAACAGGGTCAATCAGCCCCAGCATTTT,CTSRANRVNQPQHF
.,TRBV5-1,.,TRBJ1-2,TGCGCCAGCAGCTTGGTTGGACACCCCTATGGCTACACCTTC,CASSLVGHPYGYTF
.,TRBV30,.,TRBJ1-1,TGTGCCTGGAGTAATCCCACTGAAGCTTTCTTT,CAWSNPTEAFF
.,TRBV29-1,.,TRBJ2-3,TGCAGCGCCAGGACTAGCACAGATACGCAGTATTTT,CSARTSTDTQYF
.,TRBV2,.,TRBJ2-5,TGTGCCAGCAGTGACCCCGGGACTCTTGGGGAGACCCAGTACTTC,CASSDPGTLGETQYF
.,TRBV9,.,TRBJ2-7,TGTGCCAGCAGCGTCACAGGGTACCACGAGCAGTACTTC,CASSVTGYHEQYF
.,TRBV6-6,.,TRBJ1-1,TGTGCCAGCAGTTACTCTCGGGGGATGAACACTGAAGCTTTCTTT,CASSYSRGMNTEAFF
.,TRBV6-5,few,TRBJ1-2,TGTGCCAGCAGGGCTTACGATGGCTACACCTTC,CASRAYDGYTF
TRBD1,TRBV30,.,TRBJ1-1,TGTGCCTGGAGTTCCGGACAGGGGGCGGGAGGCACTGAAGCTTTCTTT,CAWSSGQGAGGTEAFF
.,TRBV30,once,TRBJ1-5,TGTGCCTGGAGCGCGACAGGAGTCGGCAATCAGCCCCAGCATTTT,CAWSATGVGNQPQHF
.,TRBV6-5,.,TRBJ2-5,TGTGCCAGCAGTGAGGACCACTCCGGACAGACCCAGTACTTC,CASSEDHSGQTQYF
.,TRBV30,.,TRBJ2-5,TGTGCCTGGAGTGTAGACCCGTATCTAAAGACCCAGTACTTC,CAWSVDPYLKTQYF
TRBD1,TRBV28,few,TRBJ1-2,TGTGCCAGCAGTTTGGCCCCAGGGGGCCCTAACTATGGCTACACCTTC,CASSLAPGGPNYGYTF
TRBD1,TRBV6-1,few,TRBJ2-6,TGTGCCAGCAGTGCCCAGACAGGGAGTGGGGCCAACGTCCTGACTTTC,CASSAQTGSGANVLTF
.,TRBV14,.,TRBJ2-7,TGTGCCAGCAGCCTATCAACCTCTTACGAGCAGTACTTC,CASSLSTSYEQYF
.,TRBV2,.,TRBJ1-2,TGTGCCAGCAGCCGGGATCGAACCGCCAACTATGGCTACACCTTC,CASSRDRTANYGYTF
.,TRBV19,few,TRBJ1-1,TGTGCCAGCAAGTTACATAACACTGAAGCTTTCTTT,CASKLHNTEAFF
TRBD1,TRBV29-1,.,TRBJ1-4,TGCAGCGCTTATAAGACAGGGAGGATAGAAAAACTGTTTTTT,CSAYKTGRIEKLFF
.,TRBV5-4,few,TRBJ1-1,TGTGCCAGCAGCTTGGACAGTTCGAACACTGAAGCTTTCTTT,CASSLDSSNTEAFF
.,TRBV30,.,TRBJ1-4,TGTGCCTGGAGTGTAAGGGGTGGGGGTGAAAAACTGTTTTTT,CAWSVRGGGEKLFF
.,TRBV30,.,TRBJ1-2,TGTGCCTGGAGTCGATTGGGGAGGGCCGGTGGCTACACCTTC,CAWSRLGRAGGYTF
TRBD1,TRBV5-1,.,TRBJ2-7,TGCGCCAGCAGCTACGGGACAGAATACGAGCAGTACTTC,CASSYGTEYEQYF
.,TRBV5-6,.,TRBJ1-2,TGTGCCAGCAGCTTGAACCGACAGCCGAACTATGGCTACACCTTC,CASSLNRQPNYGYTF
TRBD1,TRBV28,.,TRBJ2-7,TGTGCCAGCAGGTACGGGACAGGGGGCTACGAGCAGTACTTC,CASRYGTGGYEQYF
.,TRBV4-2,.,TRBJ1-1,TGTGCCAGCAGCCAAGATGAGGCCGGGAACACTGAAGCTTTCTTT,CASSQDEAGNTEAFF
.,TRBV28,.,TRBJ1-5,TGTGCCAGCAATGGTGGCACTAGCAATCAGCCCCAGCATTTT,CASNGGTSNQPQHF
.,TRBV29-1,.,TRBJ2-7,TGCAGCGGGGTTAGCAGGGCTACCTACGAGCAGTACTTC,CSGVSRATYEQYF
.,TRBV5-6,.,TRBJ2-7,TGTGCCAGCAGCAAGGGACGGCCCCCGCTCGAGCAGTACTTC,CASSKGRPPLEQYF